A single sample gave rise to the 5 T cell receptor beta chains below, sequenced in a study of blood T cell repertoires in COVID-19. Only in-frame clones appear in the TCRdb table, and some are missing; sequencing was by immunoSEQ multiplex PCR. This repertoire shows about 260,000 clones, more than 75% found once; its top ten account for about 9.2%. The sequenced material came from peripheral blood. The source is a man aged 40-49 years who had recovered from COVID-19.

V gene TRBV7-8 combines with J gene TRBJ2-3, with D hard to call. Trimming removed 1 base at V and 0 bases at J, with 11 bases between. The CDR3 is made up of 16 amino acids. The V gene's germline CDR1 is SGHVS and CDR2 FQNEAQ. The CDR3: CASSLVRSASTDTQYF. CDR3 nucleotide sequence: TGTGCCAGCAGCTTAGTGCGGAGCGCTAGCACAGATACGCAGTATTTT.

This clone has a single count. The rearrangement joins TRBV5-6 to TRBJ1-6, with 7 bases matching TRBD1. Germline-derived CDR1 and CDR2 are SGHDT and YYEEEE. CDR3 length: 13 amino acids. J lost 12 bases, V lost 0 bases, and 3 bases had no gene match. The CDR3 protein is CASSLAGDRPLHF. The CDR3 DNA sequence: TGTGCCAGCAGCTTGGCGGGGGACAGACCCCTCCACTTT.

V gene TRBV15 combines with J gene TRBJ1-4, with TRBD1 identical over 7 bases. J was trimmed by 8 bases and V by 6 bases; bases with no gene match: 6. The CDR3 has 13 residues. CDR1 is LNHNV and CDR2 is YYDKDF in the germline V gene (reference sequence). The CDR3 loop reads CATSNRGGEKLFF. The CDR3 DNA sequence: TGTGCCACCAGTAACAGGGGTGGGGAAAAACTGTTTTTT.

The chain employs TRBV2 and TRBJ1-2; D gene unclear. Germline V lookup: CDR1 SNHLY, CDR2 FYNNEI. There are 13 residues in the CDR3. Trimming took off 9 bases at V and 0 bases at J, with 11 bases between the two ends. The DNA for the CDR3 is TGTGCCAGAGCCTCGAAAGCTAACTATGGCTACACCTTC. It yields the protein CARASKANYGYTF.

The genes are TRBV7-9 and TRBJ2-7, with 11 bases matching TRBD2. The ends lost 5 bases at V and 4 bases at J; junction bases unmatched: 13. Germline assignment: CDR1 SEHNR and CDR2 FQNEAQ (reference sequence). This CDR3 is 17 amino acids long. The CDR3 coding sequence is TGTGCCAGCAGCGGGACTAGCGGAGTCCACACCATTTACGAGCAGTACTTC. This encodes CASSGTSGVHTIYEQYF.